This T cell receptor beta chain was documented in a study of blood T cell repertoires in COVID-19. Study background: The origin of the acute and convalescent COVID-19 samples was the United States, Italy and Spain. PBMCs, B-cell-depleted T cells, or T cells provided the cDNA or gDNA that made up the material.

Germline lookup yields CDR1 SNHLY and CDR2 FYNNEI. V was pared by 5 bases and J by 5 bases, with 13 bases between. The CDR3 covers 14 residues. This clone was counted a few times. As processed by the authors: Reference gene primer amplification yielded estimated nucleated cell counts. TCRdb's copy holds only in-frame clones and misses some; the assay was immunoSEQ multiplex PCR. The DNA gave D and trimming, while V, J and clone size come from that table. This sample carries 200,000 to 300,000 clones, approximately 83% of them seen once, and the ten largest clones take roughly 1.9%. The receptor was derived from a young man who had recovered from COVID-19. Material: peripheral blood. The chain employs TRBV2 and TRBJ1-5; possible D gene TRBD1, 5 bases. This chain's CDR3 is CASSFQGGHQPQHF. CDR3 DNA sequence: TGTGCCAGCAGTTTCCAGGGTGGCCATCAGCCCCAGCATTTT.